This is a list of T cell receptor beta chains from one sample in a study of CD8 T cells in Susac syndrome. TCRdb recomputed calls from the immunoSEQ multiplex PCR reads with MiXCR, one row per CDR3 protein. Of about 160,000 distinct CDR3 sequences detected, 93% appear once; the ten largest clones hold 0.13%. The sequencing sample was made of CD4+ T cells from PBMCs. The receptors were sampled from a human donor in good health. Each CDR3 is given with its conserved first and last residue. The D gene is left open where the match is weak. Clone size, where shown, is once, few, many, or a class for clones that have expanded.

clone_size	d_call	v_call	j_call	cdr3_nt	cdr3_aa
-	-	TRBV5-1	TRBJ1-1	TGCGCCACCACGGACCACCCAGGGGACACTGAAGCTTTCTTT	CATTDHPGDTEAFF
-	-	TRBV11-2	TRBJ2-2	TGTGCCAGCAGCTTACGGGTTTTCGGTCCCGGGGAGCTGTTTTTT	CASSLRVFGPGELFF
-	TRBD1	TRBV18	TRBJ1-2	TGTGCCAGCTCACCACTCCAGGGGGCGGAGAACTATGGCTACACCTTC	CASSPLQGAENYGYTF
-	-	TRBV27	TRBJ1-1	TGTGCCAGCAGCCTCCGGGACCTCCGTGAGGCTTTCTTT	CASSLRDLREAFF
-	-	TRBV7-9	TRBJ1-2	TGTGCCAGCAGCCCCCCGGGCTCTAACTATGGCTACACCTTC	CASSPPGSNYGYTF
-	-	TRBV20-1	TRBJ2-5	TGCAGTGCTGCGAGTTTACGGGACTTAACTCCACAAGAGACCCAGTACTTC	CSAASLRDLTPQETQYF
-	TRBD1	TRBV5-1	TRBJ1-1	TGCGCCAGCAGCTCGGGACAGGCGAACACTGAAGCTTTCTTT	CASSSGQANTEAFF
-	-	TRBV9	TRBJ1-5	TGTGCCAGCACGAAAGGGGAGTCCCAGCATTTT	CASTKGESQHF
-	-	TRBV4-1	TRBJ1-2	TGCGCCAGCAGCCAAGTTCCGGGGGACTATGGCTACACCTTC	CASSQVPGDYGYTF
once	TRBD2	TRBV5-4	TRBJ2-1	TGTGCCAGCAGCTTGGATCTAGCGGGCTACAATGAGCAGTTCTTC	CASSLDLAGYNEQFF
-	TRBD2	TRBV6-5	TRBJ2-5	TGTGCCAGCAGTTCGCCGGGGAGGGCCGGAGAGACCCAGTACTTC	CASSSPGRAGETQYF
-	-	TRBV7-2	TRBJ2-3	TGTGCCAGCAGCCTAAACAGGGACTATACGCAGTATTTT	CASSLNRDYTQYF
-	-	TRBV4-1	TRBJ2-1	TGCGCCAGCAGCCAAGATCTTGGATGGGGGCAGTTCTTC	CASSQDLGWGQFF
-	TRBD1	TRBV7-2	TRBJ2-5	TGTGCCAGCAGCCGGACAGGGGCGTCCCAAGAGACCCAGTACTTC	CASSRTGASQETQYF
-	-	TRBV12-3/TRBV12-4	TRBJ2-2	TGTGCCAGTAGTGCCATCGACACCAACACCGGGGAGCTGTTTTTT	CASSAIDTNTGELFF
-	-	TRBV27	TRBJ2-5	TGTGCCAGCCGGGTTCTGGCTAGCTCGGGGGCCCAGTACTTC	CASRVLASSGAQYF
-	-	TRBV20-1	TRBJ1-5	TGCAGTGCTAGCCTGGCAGGGGCCGGTCAGCCCCAGCATTTT	CSASLAGAGQPQHF
-	-	TRBV19	TRBJ2-4	TGTGCCAGTAGTATCGGCAGGAGCCCTCCTCAGTACTTC	CASSIGRSPPQYF
-	TRBD1	TRBV20-1	TRBJ1-4	TGCAGTGCTAGGGACAGGGGAGGCCCTGATGAAAAACTGTTTTTT	CSARDRGGPDEKLFF
-	-	TRBV7-3	TRBJ2-2	TGTGCCAGCAGCCCCGGACAGTTGAACACCGGGGAGCTGTTTTTT	CASSPGQLNTGELFF
once	TRBD2	TRBV27	TRBJ2-5	TGTGCCAGCAGTTTATCGGATAGCGGGGGCCTTCTCCGGAGGCAAGAGACCCAGTACTTC	CASSLSDSGGLLRRQETQYF
few	-	TRBV6-2/TRBV6-3	TRBJ2-3	TGTGCCAGCAGCTCGGGGGAGAGCACAGATACGCAGTATTTT	CASSSGESTDTQYF
once	TRBD2	TRBV7-2	TRBJ2-1	TGTGCCAGCAGTAATCCCCGGGGGGGGTGGAGTAATGAGCAGTTCTTC	CASSNPRGGWSNEQFF
-	-	TRBV6-5	TRBJ2-7	TGTGCCAGCAGTTACCACCAGGGAGGGGGTAACTCCTACGAGCAGTACTTC	CASSYHQGGGNSYEQYF
-	-	TRBV2	TRBJ1-1	TGTGCCAGCAGTGGAGTCCTAGGGTACACTGAAGCTTTCTTT	CASSGVLGYTEAFF
-	TRBD1	TRBV3-1	TRBJ2-7	TGTGCCAGCAGCTCCGGGACAGGGGGCGACGAGCAGTACTTC	CASSSGTGGDEQYF
-	-	TRBV9	TRBJ2-2	TGTGCCAGCAGCGTAGAAGTGGGCACCGGGGAGCTGTTTTTT	CASSVEVGTGELFF
-	-	TRBV19	TRBJ2-2	TGTGCCAGTAGTACCTCACGGAACACCGGGGAGCTGTTTTTT	CASSTSRNTGELFF
-	-	TRBV6-2/TRBV6-3	TRBJ1-1	TGTGCCAGCAGTGCGTTCACTGAAGCTTTCTTT	CASSAFTEAFF
-	-	TRBV5-6	TRBJ2-5	TGTGCCAGCAGGTTCTCAGGGAGGGAGACCCAGTACTTC	CASRFSGRETQYF
-	-	TRBV11-1	TRBJ2-2	TGTGCCAGCAGCTCCAAAGTTGGCAGGGGTCTACTACTAGTGAACACCGGGGAGCTGTTTTTT	CASSSKVGRGLLLVNTGELFF
once	TRBD2	TRBV12-3/TRBV12-4	TRBJ2-7	TGTGCCAGCAGTTCTAGCGGGGGGTCCTACGAGCAGTACTTC	CASSSSGGSYEQYF
-	-	TRBV5-1	TRBJ1-2	TGCGCCAGCAGCTTGGAACGGTTCTATGGCTACACCTTC	CASSLERFYGYTF
-	-	TRBV12-3/TRBV12-4	TRBJ2-4	TGTGCCAGCAGTTTACTCTCAGCCAAAAACATTCAGTACTTC	CASSLLSAKNIQYF
-	TRBD2	TRBV4-1	TRBJ2-7	TGCGCCAGCAGCCAAACCCCGGGACTAGGGTCCTACGAGCAGTACTTC	CASSQTPGLGSYEQYF
-	-	TRBV3-1	TRBJ1-1	TGTGCCAGCAGCCAAGGAGAGGCGCAAGGTGAAGCTTTCTTT	CASSQGEAQGEAFF
-	TRBD1	TRBV20-1	TRBJ1-1	TGCAGTGCTAGCCAGTACAGGGGGCTCTGGTCTGAAGCTTTCTTT	CSASQYRGLWSEAFF
-	TRBD2	TRBV9	TRBJ2-2	TGTGCCAGCAGCGTACGATCAAGCGGGGAGACCGGGGAGCTGCTTTTT	CASSVRSSGETGELLF
-	-	TRBV7-8	TRBJ2-3	TGTGCCAGCAGCCACGGGATTCTCACAGATACGCAGTATTTT	CASSHGILTDTQYF
once	-	TRBV20-1	TRBJ1-5	TGCAGTGCCGGACAGAGCAATCAGCCCCAGCATTTT	CSAGQSNQPQHF
-	-	TRBV7-2	TRBJ1-1	TGTGCCAGCAGCTCACGGGGGGGCCTTACTGAAGCTTTCTTT	CASSSRGGLTEAFF
-	TRBD1	TRBV20-1	TRBJ1-1	TGCAGTGCTCGACAGGGGTCAGGGTGGACTGAAGCTTTCTTT	CSARQGSGWTEAFF